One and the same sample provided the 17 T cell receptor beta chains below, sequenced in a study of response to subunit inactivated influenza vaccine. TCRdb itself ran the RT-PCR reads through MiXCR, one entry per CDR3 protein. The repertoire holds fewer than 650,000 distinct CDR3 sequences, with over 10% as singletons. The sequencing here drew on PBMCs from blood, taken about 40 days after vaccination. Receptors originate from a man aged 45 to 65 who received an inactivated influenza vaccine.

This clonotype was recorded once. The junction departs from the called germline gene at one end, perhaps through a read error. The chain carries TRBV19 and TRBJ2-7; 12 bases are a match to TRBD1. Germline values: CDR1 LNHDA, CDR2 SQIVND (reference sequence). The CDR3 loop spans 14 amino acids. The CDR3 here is CASSISGQGAQLHF. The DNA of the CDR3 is TGTGCCAGTAGTATTTCGGGACAGGGGGCCCAGTTGCACTTC.

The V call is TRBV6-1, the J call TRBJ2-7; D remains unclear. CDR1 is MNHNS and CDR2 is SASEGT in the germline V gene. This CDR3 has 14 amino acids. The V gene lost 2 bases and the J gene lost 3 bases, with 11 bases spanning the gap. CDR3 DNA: TGTGCCAGCAGTGAATTTGGTCTGAACTACGAGCAGTACTTC. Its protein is CASSEFGLNYEQYF.

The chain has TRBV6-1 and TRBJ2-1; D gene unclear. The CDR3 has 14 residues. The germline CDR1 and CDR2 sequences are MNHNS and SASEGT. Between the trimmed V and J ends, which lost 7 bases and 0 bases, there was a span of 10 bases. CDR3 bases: TGTGCCAGCATGATAGCAGTCTCCTACAATGAGCAGTTCTTC. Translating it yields CASMIAVSYNEQFF.

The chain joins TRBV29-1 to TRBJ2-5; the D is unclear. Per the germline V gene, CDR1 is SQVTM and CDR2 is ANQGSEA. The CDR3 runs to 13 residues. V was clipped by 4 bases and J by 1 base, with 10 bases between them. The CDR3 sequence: CSVVRGVQETQYF. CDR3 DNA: TGCAGCGTTGTTCGTGGTGTCCAAGAGACCCAGTACTTC.

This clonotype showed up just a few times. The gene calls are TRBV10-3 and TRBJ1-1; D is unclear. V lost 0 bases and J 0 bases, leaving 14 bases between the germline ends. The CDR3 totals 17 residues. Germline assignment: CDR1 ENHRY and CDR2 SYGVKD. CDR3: CAISESPLVQMNTEAFF. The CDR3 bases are TGTGCCATCAGTGAGTCGCCTCTCGTACAGATGAACACTGAAGCTTTCTTT.

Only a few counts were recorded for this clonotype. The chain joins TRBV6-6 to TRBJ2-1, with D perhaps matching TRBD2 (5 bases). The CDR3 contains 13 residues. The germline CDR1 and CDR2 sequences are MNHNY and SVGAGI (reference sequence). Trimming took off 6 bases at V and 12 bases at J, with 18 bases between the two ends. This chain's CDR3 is CASSHRYEGAQFF. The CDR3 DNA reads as TGTGCCAGCAGCCATCGGTATGAGGGTGCGCAGTTCTTC.

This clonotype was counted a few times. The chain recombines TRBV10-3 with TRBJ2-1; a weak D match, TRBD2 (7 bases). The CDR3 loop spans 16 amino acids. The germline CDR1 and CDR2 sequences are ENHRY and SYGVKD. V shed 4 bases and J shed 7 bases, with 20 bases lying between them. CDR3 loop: CAISALGGGSGNEQFF. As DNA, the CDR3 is TGTGCCATCAGTGCCCTGGGAGGGGGGTCGGGAAATGAGCAGTTCTTC.

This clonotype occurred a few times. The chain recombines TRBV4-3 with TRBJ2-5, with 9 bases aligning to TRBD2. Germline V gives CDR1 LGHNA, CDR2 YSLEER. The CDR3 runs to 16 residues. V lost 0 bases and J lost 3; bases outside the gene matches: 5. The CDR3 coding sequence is TGCGCCAGCAGCCAAGATGCGGGGGGGCTCGAAGAGACCCAGTACTTC. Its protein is CASSQDAGGLEETQYF.

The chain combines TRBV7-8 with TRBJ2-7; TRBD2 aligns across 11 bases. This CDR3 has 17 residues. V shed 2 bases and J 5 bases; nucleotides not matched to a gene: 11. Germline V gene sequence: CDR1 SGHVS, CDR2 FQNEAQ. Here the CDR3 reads CASSLLPTSGSTNEQYF. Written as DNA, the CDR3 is TGTGCCAGCAGCTTACTTCCAACTAGCGGGAGCACCAACGAGCAGTACTTC.

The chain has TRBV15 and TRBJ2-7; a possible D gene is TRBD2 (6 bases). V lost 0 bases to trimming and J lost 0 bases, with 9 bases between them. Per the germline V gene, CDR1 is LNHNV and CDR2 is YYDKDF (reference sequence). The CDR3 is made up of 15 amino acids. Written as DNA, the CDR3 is TGTGCCACCAGCAGAGATATAGCGGACTCCTACGAGCAGTACTTC. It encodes CATSRDIADSYEQYF. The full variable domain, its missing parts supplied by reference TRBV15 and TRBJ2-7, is DAMVIQNPRYQVTQFGKPVTLSCSQTLNHNVMYWYQQKSSQAPKLLFHYYDKDFNNEADTPDNFQSRRPNTSFCFLDIRSPGLGDTAMYLCATSRDIADSYEQYFGPGTRLTVT.

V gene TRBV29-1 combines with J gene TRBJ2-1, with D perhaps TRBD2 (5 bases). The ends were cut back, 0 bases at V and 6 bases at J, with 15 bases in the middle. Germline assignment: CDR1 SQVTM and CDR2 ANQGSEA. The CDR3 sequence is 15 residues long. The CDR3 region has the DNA TGCAGCGTTGAAGATCGGCTAGCCCAAGTCAATGAGCAGTTCTTC. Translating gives CSVEDRLAQVNEQFF.

This CDR3 is CASRLIIGTGFYEQYF. CDR3 bases: TGTGCCAGCAGGCTCATTATCGGGACAGGGTTTTACGAGCAGTACTTC. The chain employs TRBV7-9 and TRBJ2-7; 9 bases match TRBD1. The CDR3 length is 16 residues. J gave up 4 bases and V 6 bases, and 13 bases lay outside the gene matches. The germline V gene encodes CDR1 SEHNR and CDR2 FQNEAQ (reference sequence).

CDR3 sequence reads: CASSAVGADTQYF. DNA of the CDR3: TGCGCCAGCAGCGCCGTCGGGGCAGATACGCAGTATTTT. The chain is built from TRBV5-1 and TRBJ2-3; possibly TRBD2 for D (5 bases). CDR1 is SGHRS and CDR2 is YFSETQ in the germline V gene. The length of the CDR3 is 13 residues. With 4 bases removed from V and 4 bases from J, the gap between germline ends came to 10 bases.

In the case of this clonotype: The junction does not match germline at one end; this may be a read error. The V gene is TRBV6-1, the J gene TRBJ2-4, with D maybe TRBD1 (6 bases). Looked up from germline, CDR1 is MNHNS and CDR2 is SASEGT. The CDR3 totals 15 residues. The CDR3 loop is CVSTPGALAKNIQYF. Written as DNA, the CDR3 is TGTGTCAGCACCCCAGGGGCTTTAGCCAAAAACATTCAGTACTTC.

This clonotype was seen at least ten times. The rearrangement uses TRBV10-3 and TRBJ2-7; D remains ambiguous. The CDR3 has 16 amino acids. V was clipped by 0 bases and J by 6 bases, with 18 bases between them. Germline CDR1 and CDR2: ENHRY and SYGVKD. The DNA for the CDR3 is TGTGCCATCAGTGAGTCCTTGGGCGTTGGGGTCTCCGAGCAGTACTTC. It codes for CAISESLGVGVSEQYF.

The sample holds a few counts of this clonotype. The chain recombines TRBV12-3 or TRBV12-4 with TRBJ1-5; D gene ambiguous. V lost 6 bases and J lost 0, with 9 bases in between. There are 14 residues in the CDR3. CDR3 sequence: CASSRLYSNQPQHF. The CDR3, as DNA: TGTGCCAGCAGCCGCCTCTATAGCAATCAGCCCCAGCATTTT.

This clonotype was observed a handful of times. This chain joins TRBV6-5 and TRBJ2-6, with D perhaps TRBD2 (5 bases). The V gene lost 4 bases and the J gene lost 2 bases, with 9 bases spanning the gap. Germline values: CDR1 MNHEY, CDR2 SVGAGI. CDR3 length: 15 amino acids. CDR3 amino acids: CASSFLGTGANVLTF. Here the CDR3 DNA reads TGTGCCAGCAGTTTCCTCGGGACTGGGGCCAACGTCCTGACTTTC.